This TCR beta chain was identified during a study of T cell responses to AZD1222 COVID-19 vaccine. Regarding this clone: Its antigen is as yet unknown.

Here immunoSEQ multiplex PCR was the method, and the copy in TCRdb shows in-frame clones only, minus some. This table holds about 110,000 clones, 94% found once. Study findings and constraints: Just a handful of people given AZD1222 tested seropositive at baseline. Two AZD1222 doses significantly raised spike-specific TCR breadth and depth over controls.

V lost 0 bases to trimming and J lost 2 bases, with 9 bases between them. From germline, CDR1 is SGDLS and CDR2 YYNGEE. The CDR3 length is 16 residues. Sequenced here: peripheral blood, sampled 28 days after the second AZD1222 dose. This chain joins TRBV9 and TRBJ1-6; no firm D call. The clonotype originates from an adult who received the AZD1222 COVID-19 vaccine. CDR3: CASSVGGTPYNSPLHF. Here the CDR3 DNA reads TGTGCCAGCAGCGTAGGAGGTACTCCCTATAATTCACCCCTCCACTTT. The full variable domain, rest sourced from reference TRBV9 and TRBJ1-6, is DSGVTQTPKHLITATGQRVTLRCSPRSGDLSVYWYQQSLDQGLQFLIQYYNGEERAKGNILERFSAQQFPDLHSELNLSSLELGDSALYFCASSVGGTPYNSPLHFGNGTRLTVT.